Each of the 24 T cell receptor beta chains below was sequenced from the same sample in a study of read filtering for tumor transcriptome and immune sequencing. From 350 to 500 ng of RNA, a library with molecular barcoded alpha/delta and beta/gamma adaptors was made. TCRdb passed the reads through MiXCR, listing each CDR3 protein once. The data hold around 50,000 distinct CDR3 sequences, with over 9% observed a single time. The sequenced sample consisted of a population of CD138-negative cells sorted from bone marrow. These receptor sequences come from a donor aged 40 or over with multiple myeloma.

This clonotype has a count of ten or more. The rearrangement joins TRBV3-1 to TRBJ1-1, with TRBD1 matching over 7 bases. J was trimmed by 4 bases and V by 8 bases; bases with no gene match: 7. Germline values: CDR1 LGHDT, CDR2 YNNKEL (reference sequence). The CDR3 runs to 13 residues. This CDR3 is CASGQGGFTEAFF. CDR3 nucleotide sequence: TGTGCCAGCGGACAAGGGGGCTTCACTGAAGCTTTCTTT.

The chain uses TRBV29-1 and TRBJ1-2; tentatively, D is TRBD1 (6 bases). Germline V CDR1 and CDR2: SQVTM, ANQGSEA. The CDR3 length is 15 residues. V was pared by 7 bases and J by 3 bases, with 21 bases between. CDR3 bases: TGCAGCGCCCTCCGGGACACCGTCGGTGACTATGGCTACACCTTC. It is translated as CSALRDTVGDYGYTF.

In its sample, this clonotype was seen a few times. This may come from a read error, since a much larger clone is one base off. The J gene is TRBJ1-2, the V gene TRBV29-1; D unresolved. This CDR3 comprises 12 residues. Germline CDR1 and CDR2: SQVTM and ANQGSEA. In nucleotides, the CDR3 is TGCAGCGTTGTCCCAGATAACTATGGCCACACCTTC. The encoded protein is CSVVPDNYGHTF.

This clonotype was counted only a few times. The chain combines TRBV23-1 with TRBJ2-2, with TRBD1 identical over 8 bases. TRBV23-1 has ORF status, its function being uncertain. Unmatched junction bases numbered 6, after V lost 1 base and J lost 2 bases. CDR3 length: 17 residues. CDR3 loop: CASSQCPDRANTGELFF. Written as DNA, the CDR3 is TGCGCCAGCAGTCAATGCCCGGACAGGGCAAACACCGGGGAGCTGTTTTTT.

This clonotype was observed at least ten times. The CDR3 DNA reads TGTGCCAGCAGTGAACTCCAAGAGACCCAGTACTTC. Its translation is CASSELQETQYF. The chain carries TRBV2 and TRBJ2-5; no clear D gene. The germline V gene encodes CDR1 SNHLY and CDR2 FYNNEI. The CDR3 is 12 amino acids. V lost 2 bases, J lost 1 base, and 2 bases lay in between.

This clonotype was found many times. The gene calls are TRBV12-3 or TRBV12-4 and TRBJ1-6; D might be TRBD1 (5 bases). This CDR3 has 19 amino acids. Trimming removed 2 bases at V and 5 bases at J, with 22 bases between. The CDR3 sequence: CASSLFPRFGRADNSPLHF. DNA for the CDR3: TGTGCCAGCAGTTTATTCCCCCGATTCGGCAGGGCGGATAATTCACCCCTCCACTTT.

In its sample, this clonotype was seen a few times. One base away lies a much larger clone, so this may be a sequencing read error. This chain joins TRBV28 and TRBJ2-7; the match to TRBD1 covers 8 bases. The CDR3 covers 15 residues. Germline loops: CDR1 MDHEN, CDR2 SYDVKM. Trimming removed 6 bases from V and 1 base from J; junction bases left unmatched: 8. DNA for the CDR3: TGTGCCAGCAGGGGGACCGGACAGGGTTCCTACGAGCAGTACTTC. As protein: CASRGTGQGSYEQYF. The complete variable domain, with remaining parts taken from reference TRBV28 and TRBJ2-7, reads DVKVTQSSRYLVKRTGEKVFLECVQDMDHENMFWYRQDPGLGLRLIYFSYDVKMKEKGDIPEGYSVSREKKERFSLILESASTNQTSMYLCASRGTGQGSYEQYFGPGTRLTVT.

In this sample, this clonotype turned up many times. V and J are TRBV7-8 and TRBJ1-5, with TRBD1 matching 9 bases. The germline CDR1 and CDR2 sequences are SGHVS and FQNEAQ. J lost 1 base, V lost 6 bases, and 7 bases had no gene match. The length of the CDR3 is 16 residues. CDR3 residues: CASRVTGGGSNQPQHF. In DNA form, the CDR3 reads TGTGCCAGCAGAGTCACAGGGGGCGGAAGCAATCAGCCCCAGCATTTT.

This clonotype has at least ten counts. The gene calls are TRBV13 and TRBJ2-5, with D hard to call. The CDR3 totals 12 residues. CDR1 and CDR2 (germline): PRHDT, FYEKMQ (reference sequence). V was trimmed by 2 bases and J by 2 bases, leaving 3 bases between them. CDR3 protein: CASSLTQETQYF. For the CDR3, the DNA is TGTGCCAGCAGCTTAACTCAAGAGACCCAGTACTTC.

This clonotype was observed a handful of times. A read error may explain this, as a much larger clone is one base away. The V gene is TRBV5-1, the J gene TRBJ1-1; 9 nucleotides align to TRBD1. CDR3 length: 17 amino acids. CDR1 and CDR2 from the germline V gene are SGHRS and YFSETQ. The CDR3 spells CAGSLQVTGGVGNEAFF. CDR3 DNA sequence: TGCGCCGGCAGCCTCCAAGTAACAGGGGGCGTTGGGAATGAAGCTTTCTTT.

This clonotype was counted a few times. The chain has TRBV7-9 and TRBJ2-7, with D possibly being TRBD2 (5 bases). In germline, CDR1 is SEHNR, CDR2 FQNEAQ (reference sequence). This CDR3 has 14 amino acids. Between the trimmed V and J ends, which lost 5 bases and 6 bases, there was a span of 17 bases. The CDR3 DNA reads TGTGCCAGCAGCACTAGGGCAGTCGGAAGCGAGCAGTACTTC. Its protein is CASSTRAVGSEQYF.

This clonotype appeared once. CDR3 residues: CAATPQGASLEQYF. The DNA of the CDR3 is TGTGCCGCCACCCCTCAGGGGGCCTCCCTGGAGCAGTACTTC. The chain combines TRBV28 with TRBJ2-7; TRBD1 agrees at 8 bases. The CDR3 length is 14 residues. The germline V gene encodes CDR1 MDHEN and CDR2 SYDVKM. The trim removed 11 bases at V and 7 bases at J, leaving 16 bases unmatched.

This clonotype was recorded a few times. This chain connects TRBV5-1 to TRBJ1-5, with a tentative D call TRBD1 (6 bases). The V end lost 0 bases, the J end lost 6 bases, and 13 bases lay between the germline ends. The CDR3 has 15 residues. CDR1 and CDR2 from the germline V gene are SGHRS and YFSETQ. The DNA for the CDR3 is TGCGCCAGCAGCTTGGCCCCAGGGGTACGTCAGCCCCAGCATTTT. Translation gives CASSLAPGVRQPQHF.

This clonotype appeared many times. The V gene is TRBV29-1, the J gene TRBJ1-4; 11 nucleotides agree with TRBD1. J gave up 10 bases and V 0 bases, and 7 bases lay outside the gene matches. The germline gives CDR1 SQVTM, CDR2 ANQGSEA. The CDR3 spans 15 residues. CDR3 DNA sequence: TGCAGCGTTGAAGATCCGGACAGGGGGCGCGGAAAACTGTTTTTT. Translating it yields CSVEDPDRGRGKLFF.

This clonotype was seen more than once but under ten times. The rearrangement joins TRBV28 to TRBJ2-2, with D possibly matching TRBD1 (6 bases). Between the trimmed V and J ends, which lost 4 bases and 4 bases, there was a span of 19 bases. CDR1 is MDHEN, CDR2 SYDVKM, per germline. This CDR3 comprises 17 residues. CDR3 amino acids: CASSYLNRERFTGELFF. The CDR3 DNA reads TGTGCCAGCAGTTACTTGAACAGGGAACGGTTCACCGGGGAGCTGTTTTTT.

This clonotype has at least ten counts. This chain connects TRBV20-1 to TRBJ1-1, with TRBD1 matching over 8 bases. Per the germline V gene, CDR1 is DFQATT and CDR2 is SNEGSKA (reference sequence). The CDR3 has 14 amino acids. The ends lost 4 bases at V and 3 bases at J; junction bases unmatched: 7. The CDR3 DNA is TGCAGTGCTACCAGGGGGCCTACCTACACTGAAGCTTTCTTT. The encoded protein is CSATRGPTYTEAFF.

This clonotype was seen many times. V gene TRBV20-1 combines with J gene TRBJ2-3; D may be TRBD2 (6 bases). CDR3 length: 13 residues. V lost 6 bases, J lost 2 bases, and 12 bases lay in between. From germline, CDR1 is DFQATT and CDR2 SNEGSKA (reference sequence). CDR3 in DNA: TGCAGTGCCGGGCGCGGGACCACAGATACGCAGTATTTT. It encodes CSAGRGTTDTQYF.

At least ten counts were recorded for this clonotype. This rearrangement joins TRBV25-1 to TRBJ2-7; D is uncertain. Trimming removed 6 bases from V and 6 bases from J, with 18 bases in between. The CDR3 has 14 residues. Germline V gene data show CDR1 as MGHDK and CDR2 as SYGVNS. The CDR3, as DNA: TGTGCCAGCAGCCCTCGGACGGGTACTTCCGAGCAGTACTTC. This codes for CASSPRTGTSEQYF.

This clonotype was detected many times. The rearrangement links TRBV4-1 to TRBJ1-1, with D uncertain. Germline assignment: CDR1 MGHRA and CDR2 YSYEKL. The CDR3 is 16 amino acids. The V end was cut by 1 base, the J end by 4 bases, with 16 bases between. The CDR3 is CASSQAADGRFTEAFF. DNA of the CDR3: TGCGCCAGCAGCCAAGCGGCAGACGGGAGATTCACTGAAGCTTTCTTT.

This clonotype has at least ten counts. The CDR3 bases are TGTGCCAGCAGTCCTCGGACGGTTTATAGCAATCAGCCCCAGCATTTT. It yields the protein CASSPRTVYSNQPQHF. The V call is TRBV12-3 or TRBV12-4, the J call TRBJ1-5; D is unclear. The CDR3 contains 16 residues. V lost 5 bases and J lost 0, with 14 bases in between.

Ten or more counts support this clonotype. The chain is built from TRBV7-9 and TRBJ1-1; D call uncertain. V lost 5 bases, J lost 1 base, and 14 bases lay in between. The CDR3 spans 15 residues. The V gene's germline CDR1 is SEHNR and CDR2 FQNEAQ (reference sequence). CDR3 sequence (DNA): TGTGCCAGCAGCCCTCTTTCGGTTTCGAACACTGAAGCTTTCTTT. This gives the protein CASSPLSVSNTEAFF.

This clonotype was recorded many times. The chain has TRBV7-9 and TRBJ1-6; perhaps TRBD1 as D (5 bases). Trimming stripped 6 bases from V and 9 bases from J, with 12 bases between. Germline CDR1 SEHNR, CDR2 FQNEAQ (reference sequence). The CDR3 has 13 residues. CDR3 region: CASSLRQRSPLHF. CDR3 DNA: TGTGCCAGCAGTCTGAGACAGCGTTCACCCCTCCACTTT.

V is TRBV24-1 and J is TRBJ1-5, with 7 positions matching TRBD1. After removal of 5 bases from V and 6 bases from J, the junction contained 9 bases not matched to a gene. This CDR3 has 15 amino acids. Looked up from germline, CDR1 is KGHDR and CDR2 is SFDVKD. For the CDR3, the DNA is TGTGCCACCAGTGCCAGGGGGTCAGTGAGTCAGCCCCAGCATTTT. It specifies CATSARGSVSQPQHF.

This clonotype was seen more than once but under ten times. A read error is likely here: a far larger clone is one base away. The V call is TRBV11-1, the J call TRBJ1-1; 9 bases agree with TRBD1. CDR1 is SGHAT, CDR2 FQDESV, per germline (reference sequence). CDR3 length: 14 residues. The CDR3 sequence: CTSSLPGQGREAFF. CDR3 nucleotide sequence: TGTACCAGCAGTTTACCGGGACAGGGTCGGGAAGCTTTCTTT. The whole variable domain, filled in from reference TRBV11-1 and TRBJ1-1, reads EAEVAQSPRYKITEKSQAVAFWCDPISGHATLYWYRQILGQGPELLVQFQDESVVDDSQLPKDRFSAERLKGVDSTLKIQPAELGDSAMYLCTSSLPGQGREAFFGQGTRLTVV.